These 31 T cell receptor beta chains originate from one sample sequenced in a study of T-cell reconstitution after alpha-beta-depleted transplantation in children. The TCRbeta library was prepared with unique molecular identifiers. One entry per CDR3 protein results from TCRdb running MiXCR on the PCR reads. The sample includes about a million distinct CDR3 sequences, about 31% seen only once; the top ten take around 30%. The sequencing used PBMCs, mostly from graft donor cells, collected 360 days after TCRalphabeta/CD19-depleted stem cell transplant. These TCRs come from a boy younger than two who had a stem cell transplant for SCID, so the T cells may come from the graft donor.

The chain recombines TRBV2 with TRBJ2-1, with a possible D match to TRBD2 (6 bases). The CDR3 consists of 13 residues. Germline V lookup: CDR1 SNHLY, CDR2 FYNNEI. Trimming stripped 8 bases from V and 4 bases from J, with 12 bases between. The CDR3 nucleotides read TGTGCCAGCCCCGGGACTTCTTACAATGAGCAGTTCTTC. As protein: CASPGTSYNEQFF.

The chain links TRBV15 to TRBJ1-5, with D perhaps matching TRBD1 (5 bases). Trimming pared 0 bases from V and 8 bases from J, leaving 14 bases between. The CDR3 length is 15 residues. The V gene's germline CDR1 is LNHNV and CDR2 YYDKDF (reference sequence). As DNA, the CDR3 is TGTGCCACCAGCAGAGATAATAAGATAGGGGAGCCCCAGCATTTT. It codes for CATSRDNKIGEPQHF. Filled out from reference TRBV15 and TRBJ1-5, the complete variable domain reads DAMVIQNPRYQVTQFGKPVTLSCSQTLNHNVMYWYQQKSSQAPKLLFHYYDKDFNNEADTPDNFQSRRPNTSFCFLDIRSPGLGDTAMYLCATSRDNKIGEPQHFGDGTRLSIL.

The table lists this clonotype with a few counts. V is TRBV4-2 and J is TRBJ2-5; TRBD2 matches at 11 bases. CDR1 and CDR2 (germline): LGHNA, YNFKEQ. The CDR3 length is 17 residues. The V gene end was trimmed by 1 base and the J gene end by 2 bases; junction bases not matched to a gene: 6. CDR3 in DNA: TGTGCCAGCAGCCAAGGCCTAGCGGGGGGCTCACAAGAGACCCAGTACTTC. This gives the protein CASSQGLAGGSQETQYF.

This clonotype occurred a few times. This chain joins TRBV27 and TRBJ2-1, with unresolved D. The CDR3 has 14 residues. Germline CDR1 and CDR2: MNHEY and SMNVEV (reference sequence). V gave up 0 bases and J gave up 4 bases, with 7 bases separating them. CDR3 nucleotides: TGTGCCAGCAGTTTATCAGGGCAGTACAATGAGCAGTTCTTC. Protein: CASSLSGQYNEQFF.

The CDR3 bases are TGTGCCATCAGCGACAGGGACCAAAACATTCAGTACTTC. The encoded protein is CAISDRDQNIQYF. The genes are TRBV10-3 and TRBJ2-4; 7 bases fit TRBD1. From germline, CDR1 is ENHRY and CDR2 SYGVKD. Trimming cost V 6 bases and J 5 bases; bases outside gene matches: 4. The length of the CDR3 is 13 residues.

This clonotype was detected a few times. The chain combines TRBV4-3 with TRBJ2-7; 7 bases match TRBD1. CDR3 length: 15 residues. Trimming at V came to 3 bases and at J to 3 bases, leaving 8 bases not matched to a gene. Germline CDR1 and CDR2: LGHNA and YSLEER. The CDR3 spells CASSHSDRVNYEQYF. Here the CDR3 DNA reads TGCGCCAGCAGCCATTCCGACAGGGTCAACTACGAGCAGTACTTC.

The chain combines TRBV9 with TRBJ2-1, with 9 positions matching TRBD2. Germline assignment: CDR1 SGDLS and CDR2 YYNGEE. This CDR3 has 15 residues. J lost 8 bases, V lost 0 bases, and 6 bases had no gene match. This chain's CDR3 is CASSVVSGGMDEQFF. CDR3 bases: TGTGCCAGCAGCGTAGTAAGCGGGGGGATGGATGAGCAGTTCTTC.

V gene TRBV20-1 combines with J gene TRBJ2-7; unclear D gene. Germline assignment: CDR1 DFQATT and CDR2 SNEGSKA (reference sequence). The CDR3 sequence is 14 residues long. V lost 3 bases and J lost 2, with 14 bases in between. The CDR3 is CSASLTHKAYEQYF. The CDR3 DNA follows: TGCAGTGCTAGCCTGACCCACAAGGCCTACGAGCAGTACTTC.

V gene TRBV9 combines with J gene TRBJ2-1; D may be TRBD1 (6 bases). Germline loops: CDR1 SGDLS, CDR2 YYNGEE. The CDR3 loop spans 15 amino acids. With 4 bases removed from V and 4 bases from J, the gap between germline ends came to 15 bases. The CDR3 coding sequence is TGTGCCAGCAGCCTATGGGCAGGGGCATACAATGAGCAGTTCTTC. It is translated as CASSLWAGAYNEQFF.

The chain combines TRBV20-1 with TRBJ1-2, with TRBD1 as a possible D gene (5 bases). V was cut by 3 bases and J by 0 bases, with 14 bases left in between. Germline values: CDR1 DFQATT, CDR2 SNEGSKA (reference sequence). The CDR3 length is 15 residues. CDR3 protein: CSARRQGVTNYGYTF. In nucleotides, the CDR3 is TGCAGTGCTAGGAGGCAAGGGGTGACTAACTATGGCTACACCTTC.

This sequence joins TRBV4-1 and TRBJ2-1, with D tentatively TRBD2 (5 bases). V lost 4 bases and J lost 0, with 16 bases in between. CDR1 and CDR2 (germline): MGHRA, YSYEKL. This CDR3 has 17 residues. CDR3 in DNA: TGCGCCAGCAGCCGAGAGGGTGGAATGGGCTCCTACAATGAGCAGTTCTTC. This translates into CASSREGGMGSYNEQFF.

The chain couples TRBV6-5 to TRBJ1-4; 7 nucleotides match TRBD1. Germline values: CDR1 MNHEY, CDR2 SVGAGI. The CDR3 length is 15 residues. Trimming cost V 4 bases and J 6 bases; bases outside gene matches: 8. In DNA, the CDR3 is TGTGCCAGCAGTTCCCCGCGACAGGGCTATGAAAAACTGTTTTTT. Residues: CASSSPRQGYEKLFF.

This clonotype was counted a few times. V usage is TRBV20-1 and J usage is TRBJ1-3, with D maybe TRBD1 (5 bases). Germline V gene data show CDR1 as DFQATT and CDR2 as SNEGSKA (reference sequence). V was trimmed by 1 base and J by 0 bases, leaving 10 bases between them. The CDR3 is 15 residues long. In nucleotides, the CDR3 is TGCAGTGCTAGAGTTATGGGACCCTCTGGAAACACCATATATTTT. Residues: CSARVMGPSGNTIYF.

The chain is built from TRBV27 and TRBJ2-1; 12 bases are shared with TRBD2. Per germline, CDR1 MNHEY and CDR2 SMNVEV (reference sequence). The V gene end was trimmed by 1 base and the J gene end by 5 bases; junction bases not matched to a gene: 6. There are 17 residues in the CDR3. The CDR3 loop is CASSLLSLAGGHNEQFF. CDR3 bases: TGTGCCAGCAGTTTATTAAGCCTAGCGGGGGGGCACAATGAGCAGTTCTTC.

The table lists this clonotype with many counts. This chain links TRBV29-1 with TRBJ2-7; D is unresolved. Germline V gene sequence: CDR1 SQVTM, CDR2 ANQGSEA. The germline V and J ends were trimmed by 7 bases and 0 bases, with 13 bases remaining between them. The CDR3 covers 13 residues. DNA for the CDR3: TGCAGCGCTGTCGACGGAAGCTCCTACGAGCAGTACTTC. Encoded protein: CSAVDGSSYEQYF.

In this sample, this clonotype turned up a few times. The chain uses TRBV7-6 and TRBJ2-2, with 8 bases lining up with TRBD1. Losses at the gene ends were 6 bases for V and 1 base for J; bases not matched to a gene: 7. The length of the CDR3 is 16 residues. Germline CDR1 SGHVS, CDR2 FNYEAQ. CDR3 nucleotide sequence: TGTGCCAGCAGTTACGGACAGGGAGGGAACACCGGGGAGCTGTTTTTT. This codes for CASSYGQGGNTGELFF.

This clonotype was counted a few times. The chain is built from TRBV28 and TRBJ1-5, with TRBD1 matching over 7 bases. This CDR3 has 16 amino acids. After removal of 1 base from V and 7 bases from J, the junction contained 10 bases not matched to a gene. Germline V lookup: CDR1 MDHEN, CDR2 SYDVKM. CDR3 sequence: CASSLSPTGSNQPQHF. The CDR3 DNA is TGTGCCAGCAGTTTATCCCCGACAGGGTCAAACCAGCCCCAGCATTTT.

The V call is TRBV12-3 or TRBV12-4, the J call TRBJ2-5; D remains ambiguous. Deletions cut 6 bases from V and 2 bases from J, with 25 bases between. This CDR3 is 18 amino acids long. The CDR3 region is CASSLTYIPDGYQETQYF. CDR3 nucleotides: TGTGCCAGCAGCCTTACTTACATTCCCGACGGGTATCAAGAGACCCAGTACTTC.

The V and J genes are TRBV29-1 and TRBJ2-7; 7 bases match TRBD2. CDR1 and CDR2 from the germline V gene are SQVTM and ANQGSEA. V shed 2 bases, J shed 3 bases, and the junction held 13 bases outside the gene matches. The CDR3 has 16 amino acids. CDR3 residues: CSVEFVTDRGDYEQYF. The DNA of the CDR3 is TGCAGCGTTGAATTCGTGACGGACCGGGGGGACTACGAGCAGTACTTC.

This chain uses TRBV7-2 with TRBJ2-7; D unclear. The CDR3 extends over 15 amino acids. Trimming stripped 0 bases from V and 4 bases from J, with 13 bases between. Germline V gene lookup returns CDR1 SGHTA and CDR2 FQGNSA. In nucleotides, the CDR3 is TGTGCCAGCAGCTTAGCAGGCAGGAAGGTTTACGAGCAGTACTTC. Its protein product is CASSLAGRKVYEQYF.

A few counts support this clonotype. The genes are TRBV6-6 and TRBJ2-7; no definite D call. Germline CDR1 and CDR2: MNHNY and SVGAGI (reference sequence). With 1 base removed from V and 6 bases from J, the gap between germline ends came to 10 bases. CDR3 size: 13 residues. CDR3 region: CASSYLHYSEQYF. For the CDR3, the DNA is TGTGCCAGCAGTTACTTACATTACAGCGAGCAGTACTTC.

This clonotype was detected ten times or more. The chain employs TRBV6-5 and TRBJ2-2, with TRBD2 matching 11 bases. In germline, CDR1 is MNHEY, CDR2 SVGAGI. The junction had 9 bases not matched to a gene; V was cut back by 0 bases and J by 6 bases. CDR3 length: 18 residues. This CDR3 is CASSYSGLAGLTAGELFF. The CDR3 coding sequence is TGTGCCAGCAGTTACTCAGGACTAGCGGGCCTAACCGCCGGGGAGCTGTTTTTT.

V and J are TRBV29-1 and TRBJ2-7; D is unclear. The CDR3 is 13 residues long. The germline V gene has CDR1 SQVTM and CDR2 ANQGSEA. Trimming took off 7 bases at V and 3 bases at J, with 16 bases between the two ends. The CDR3 bases are TGCAGCGCAAGCCCCGGGCTAGGCTACGAGCAGTACTTC. Translation: CSASPGLGYEQYF.

This chain links TRBV29-1 with TRBJ2-7, with 14 bases aligning to TRBD2. Germline assignment: CDR1 SQVTM and CDR2 ANQGSEA. V lost 6 bases and J lost 1; bases outside the gene matches: 5. The CDR3 covers 15 residues. CDR3 coding DNA: TGCAGCGTGGTTGGACTAGCGGGGGGTTCCTACGAGCAGTACTTC. It codes for CSVVGLAGGSYEQYF.

This clonotype was seen a few times. This chain joins TRBV10-3 and TRBJ2-3, with 10 bases aligning to TRBD2. CDR1 is ENHRY and CDR2 is SYGVKD in the germline V gene. The trim removed 6 bases at V and 2 bases at J, leaving 8 bases unmatched. The CDR3 contains 16 residues. The CDR3 sequence is CAISPGTSDPTDTQYF. CDR3 in DNA: TGTGCCATCAGCCCCGGGACTAGCGACCCCACAGATACGCAGTATTTT.

The chain has TRBV21-1 and TRBJ2-3. TRBV21-1 is classified as a pseudogene. The CDR3 extends over 17 amino acids. This CDR3 reads CASSKAQSEVCTDTQYF. Written as DNA, the CDR3 is TGTGCCAGCAGCAAAGCCCAAAGTGAGGTATGCACAGATACGCAGTATTTT.

V gene TRBV5-1 combines with J gene TRBJ2-7; the D gene could be TRBD1 or TRBD2 (5 bases each). V was cut by 2 bases and J by 6 bases, with 15 bases left in between. This CDR3 has 14 amino acids. Germline V gene data show CDR1 as SGHRS and CDR2 as YFSETQ. CDR3: CASSFEGFSGEQYF. The CDR3 nucleotides read TGCGCCAGCAGCTTCGAGGGGTTTTCCGGCGAGCAGTACTTC.

This clonotype has at least ten counts. The chain uses TRBV7-2 and TRBJ2-1; 11 nucleotides align to TRBD2. The CDR3 is 16 residues long. The V gene's germline CDR1 is SGHTA and CDR2 FQGNSA. V shed 1 base, J shed 6 bases, and the junction held 5 bases outside the gene matches. CDR3 nucleotide sequence: TGTGCCAGCAGCTTAGTCTCTAGCGGGGGGCCCAATGAGCAGTTCTTC. Amino acid sequence: CASSLVSSGGPNEQFF.

The V and J genes are TRBV5-1 and TRBJ2-1; maybe TRBD2 (6 bases). The CDR3 length is 14 residues. The ends were cut back, 6 bases at V and 10 bases at J, with 20 bases in the middle. CDR1 is SGHRS, CDR2 YFSETQ, per germline. CDR3 nucleotide sequence: TGCGCCAGCACCTGGGGGGACGCAGGAAGAGAGCAGTTCTTC. Translation: CASTWGDAGREQFF.

The J gene is TRBJ2-7, the V gene TRBV20-1; TRBD1 agrees at 10 bases. V shed 7 bases, J shed 3 bases, and the junction held 6 bases outside the gene matches. CDR1 DFQATT and CDR2 SNEGSKA come from the germline V gene (reference sequence). The CDR3 is 13 residues long. The chain's CDR3 is CSGRTGGNYEQYF. The CDR3 DNA sequence: TGCAGTGGCCGGACAGGGGGAAACTACGAGCAGTACTTC.

Note on this clonotype: Relative to the germline gene, one junction end is altered; a read error may explain this. For the CDR3, the DNA is TGTGCCTGGCCCACCAATTCCGCGGGGGGGAAGGACTTC. This sequence encodes CAWPTNSAGGKDF. This rearrangement joins TRBV30 to TRBJ2-4, with 9 positions matching TRBD2. The CDR3 consists of 13 residues. CDR1 GTSNPN and CDR2 SVGIG come from the germline V gene (reference sequence). Drawing the rest from reference TRBV30 and TRBJ2-4, the complete variable domain is SQTIHQWPATLVQPVGSPLSLECTVEGTSNPNLYWYRQAAGRGLQLLFYSVGIGQISSEVPQNLSASRPQDRQFILSSKKLLLSDSGFYLCAWPTNSAGGKDFGAGTRLSVL.